A single sample gave rise to the 14 T cell receptor beta chains below, sequenced in a study of T cell responses to AZD1222 COVID-19 vaccine. Clones were sequenced by immunoSEQ multiplex PCR, and TCRdb holds only the in-frame ones, with some missing. The profile shows 200,000 to 250,000 clones, approximately 94% of them singletons. Specimen: peripheral blood, collected on day 0 of MenACWY control vaccination. The receptors were sampled from an adult in good health.

This chain joins TRBV11-2 and TRBJ1-2; 7 nucleotides align to TRBD1. The V gene's germline CDR1 is SGHAT and CDR2 FQNNGV. CDR3 size: 15 residues. V lost 1 base and J lost 4; bases outside the gene matches: 6. DNA of the CDR3: TGTGCCAGCAGCTTAGTTCCAGGGGGTAGCTATGGCTACACCTTC. Its translation: CASSLVPGGSYGYTF.

V is TRBV27 and J is TRBJ1-2, with 7 bases lining up with TRBD1. Germline V gene sequence: CDR1 MNHEY, CDR2 SMNVEV (reference sequence). Unmatched junction bases numbered 7, after V lost 7 bases and J lost 2 bases. CDR3 length equals 14 residues. The CDR3 nucleotides are TGTGCCAGCAATACCGGCAGGGGGAACTATGGCTACACCTTC. This gives the protein CASNTGRGNYGYTF.

The chain recombines TRBV7-3 with TRBJ2-2; tentative D call: TRBD2 (6 bases). V shed 5 bases and J shed 5 bases, with 9 bases lying between them. This CDR3 is 13 amino acids long. Germline-derived CDR1 and CDR2 are SGHTA and FQGTGA. The CDR3 region is CASSLSGTGELFF. The CDR3 nucleotides are TGTGCCAGCAGCCTCAGCGGGACCGGGGAGCTGTTTTTT.

The rearrangement uses TRBV30 and TRBJ2-1; either TRBD1 or TRBD2 may fit D (5 bases each). The CDR3 sequence is 14 residues long. Trimming removed 1 base at V and 5 bases at J, with 12 bases between. The germline CDR1 and CDR2 sequences are GTSNPN and SVGIG (reference sequence). CDR3 protein: CAWSAGWGNNEQFF. For the CDR3, the DNA is TGTGCCTGGAGTGCTGGGTGGGGGAACAATGAGCAGTTCTTC.

The chain is built from TRBV5-1 and TRBJ1-1; 8 positions agree with TRBD1. Trimming cost V 4 bases and J 4 bases; bases outside gene matches: 12. The germline gives CDR1 SGHRS, CDR2 YFSETQ. The CDR3 spans 16 residues. The CDR3 coding sequence is TGCGCCAGCAGCCAACCAGGGGGCCTTTCACTCACTGAAGCTTTCTTT. It specifies CASSQPGGLSLTEAFF.

V is TRBV28 and J is TRBJ1-3; possible D gene TRBD1, 5 bases. The germline V and J ends were trimmed by 7 bases and 0 bases, with 13 bases remaining between them. Germline V gives CDR1 MDHEN, CDR2 SYDVKM. CDR3 length: 15 amino acids. CDR3 nucleotides: TGTGCCAGCACCCCGGGACGCATCTCTGGAAACACCATATATTTT. Protein sequence: CASTPGRISGNTIYF.

This clone was detected only once. V usage is TRBV7-3 and J usage is TRBJ1-1, with 7 bases matching TRBD1. Germline-derived CDR1 and CDR2 are SGHTA and FQGTGA. The length of the CDR3 is 15 residues. Trimming took 5 bases from V and 2 from J; bases not matched to a gene: 8. The DNA of the CDR3 is TGTGCCAGCAGCCCCTCCGGGACAGCCAACACTGAAGCTTTCTTT. This sequence encodes CASSPSGTANTEAFF.

This clone was found a few times. The chain recombines TRBV28 with TRBJ1-2; tentative D call: TRBD1 (5 bases). Germline CDR1 and CDR2: MDHEN and SYDVKM. This CDR3 has 13 amino acids. The ends were cut back, 6 bases at V and 2 bases at J, with 10 bases in the middle. The CDR3 DNA reads as TGTGCCAGCAGCGAGACAGAGAACTATGGCTACACCTTC. This sequence encodes CASSETENYGYTF.

The CDR3: CASSSTGPDEKLFF. The CDR3 DNA follows: TGCGCCAGCAGCTCGACAGGTCCCGATGAAAAACTGTTTTTT. The chain links TRBV5-1 to TRBJ1-4; weak D call: TRBD1 (6 bases). Germline CDR1 and CDR2: SGHRS and YFSETQ. V lost 3 bases and J lost 6, with 12 bases in between. The CDR3 sequence is 14 residues long.

This clone was picked up one time. This rearrangement joins TRBV2 to TRBJ2-7; unclear D gene. CDR3 length: 13 residues. Germline-derived CDR1 and CDR2 are SNHLY and FYNNEI. V lost 6 bases, J lost 6 bases, and 15 bases lay in between. The CDR3 reads CASRPTLGSEQYF. CDR3 coding DNA: TGTGCCAGCAGACCTACGCTGGGGTCCGAGCAGTACTTC.

This chain uses TRBV21-1 with TRBJ1-2; no check of the table's D call, TRBD1, against the DNA was made. TRBV21-1 is assigned pseudogene status. This CDR3 region has 12 residues. The CDR3: CASSRQSYGYTF. CDR3 sequence (DNA): TGTGCCAGCAGCCGACAGTCCTATGGCTACACCTTC.

A single count supports this clone. V gene TRBV29-1 combines with J gene TRBJ1-2; D is possibly TRBD1 (5 bases). V dropped 0 bases and J dropped 8 bases, with 10 bases sitting between them. CDR1 SQVTM and CDR2 ANQGSEA come from the germline V gene. The CDR3 has 12 residues. The CDR3 DNA sequence: TGCAGCGTTGAAGAAGGGGCTGGAGGCTACACCTTC. It yields the protein CSVEEGAGGYTF.

This clone was counted once. The chain combines TRBV7-9 with TRBJ2-3; TRBD1 matches 10 bases. Germline CDR1 and CDR2: SEHNR and FQNEAQ (reference sequence). Unmatched junction bases numbered 6, after V lost 7 bases and J lost 5 bases. The CDR3 is 14 residues long. In DNA form, the CDR3 reads TGTGCCAGCACTTTCGGGACAGGGGTAGATACGCAGTATTTT. Its protein is CASTFGTGVDTQYF.

This clone was seen only once. Other DNA sequences in this sample translate to the same CDR3. V and J are TRBV19 and TRBJ1-5; TRBD1 matches 7 bases. CDR1 and CDR2 from the germline V gene are LNHDA and SQIVND (reference sequence). Trimming cost V 1 base and J 3 bases; bases outside gene matches: 3. The CDR3 has 15 amino acids. CDR3 amino acids: CASSIGQGPNQPQHF. Here the CDR3 DNA reads TGTGCCAGTAGTATAGGACAGGGACCCAATCAGCCCCAGCATTTT.